This record looks at one T cell receptor beta chain sequence and its context. Antigen specificity is unknown. TCRdb recomputed calls from the reads with MiXCR, one row per CDR3 protein. The sample carries approximately 990,000 distinct CDR3 sequences, roughly 30% recorded once. This entry belongs to a study of T cell repertoires in cytomegalovirus infection. Per germline, CDR1 MNHEY and CDR2 SVGEGT. With V trimmed by 7 bases and J by 2 bases, 9 bases remained unmatched. The CDR3 contains 15 residues. This sequence was found in a human donor in good health (CMV status not recorded). Some clones in this sample may be carry-over from other donors' samples. The rearrangement uses TRBV6-2 or TRBV6-3 and TRBJ2-3, with 7 bases fitting TRBD2. This material consisted of cultured CD8+ T cells from PBMCs, taken from culture after CMV antigen stimulation. The CDR3 coding sequence is TGTGCCAGCACCAGCCAGCGGGACTTCACAGATACGCAGTATTTT. Its translation: CASTSQRDFTDTQYF.